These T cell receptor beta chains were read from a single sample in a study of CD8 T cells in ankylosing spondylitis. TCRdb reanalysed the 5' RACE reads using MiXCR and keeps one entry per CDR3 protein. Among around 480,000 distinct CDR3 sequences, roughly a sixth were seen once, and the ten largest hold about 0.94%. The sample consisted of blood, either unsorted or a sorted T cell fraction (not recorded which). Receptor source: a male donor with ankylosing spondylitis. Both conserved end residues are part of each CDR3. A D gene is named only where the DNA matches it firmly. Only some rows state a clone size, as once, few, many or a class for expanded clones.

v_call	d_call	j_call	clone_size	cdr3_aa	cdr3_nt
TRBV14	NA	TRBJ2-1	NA	CASSQDAIRRQFF	TGTGCCAGCAGCCAAGACGCCATTAGGAGGCAGTTCTTC
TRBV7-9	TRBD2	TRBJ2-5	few	CASSQGGLATIQETQYF	TGTGCCAGCAGCCAAGGCGGACTAGCGACAATCCAAGAGACCCAGTACTTC
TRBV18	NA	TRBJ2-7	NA	CASSPPNGVSYEQYF	TGTGCCAGCTCACCCCCCAACGGCGTTTCCTACGAGCAGTACTTC
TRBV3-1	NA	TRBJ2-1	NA	CASSAPGGYNEQFF	TGTGCCAGCAGCGCCCCGGGCGGTTACAATGAGCAGTTCTTC
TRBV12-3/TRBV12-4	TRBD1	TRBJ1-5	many	CASIGQGYNQPQHF	TGTGCCAGCATAGGACAGGGATACAATCAGCCCCAGCATTTT
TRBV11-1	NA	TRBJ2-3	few	CASSRTDRTDTSTDTQYF	TGTGCCAGCAGCCGAACAGACCGGACCGACACTAGCACAGATACGCAGTATTTT
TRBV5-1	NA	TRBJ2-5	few	CASSSGTLQETQYF	TGCGCCAGCAGCTCCGGGACACTCCAAGAGACCCAGTACTTC
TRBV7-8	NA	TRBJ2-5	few	CASSSHRPEETQYF	TGTGCCAGCAGCTCCCATCGTCCAGAAGAGACCCAGTACTTC
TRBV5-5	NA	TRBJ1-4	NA	CASSLGWVSTNEKLFF	TGTGCCAGCAGCTTGGGCTGGGTTTCCACTAATGAAAAACTGTTTTTT
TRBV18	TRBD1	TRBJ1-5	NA	CASSPGTGLDQPQHF	TGTGCCAGCTCACCAGGGACAGGGTTGGATCAGCCCCAGCATTTT
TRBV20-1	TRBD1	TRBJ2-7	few	CSASRGTVRGVYEQYF	TGCAGTGCTTCACGAGGGACAGTCCGAGGGGTTTACGAGCAGTACTTC
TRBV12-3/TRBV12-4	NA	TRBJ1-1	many	CASRHRQAGAFF	TGTGCCAGCAGACATCGGCAGGCCGGAGCTTTCTTT
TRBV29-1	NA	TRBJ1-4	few	CSVELGKSKTF	TGCAGCGTTGAATTGGGAAAATCCAAGACTTTT
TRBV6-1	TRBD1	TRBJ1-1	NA	CASSSVGQGAFNEAFF	TGTGCCAGCAGCTCGGTGGGACAGGGGGCGTTTAATGAAGCTTTCTTT
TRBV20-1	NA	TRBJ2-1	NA	CSAHLQTAYNEQFF	TGCAGTGCCCACCTCCAAACAGCCTACAATGAGCAGTTCTTC
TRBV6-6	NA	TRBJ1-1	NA	CASSLLTTEAFF	TGTGCCAGCAGTCTCCTCACCACTGAAGCTTTCTTT
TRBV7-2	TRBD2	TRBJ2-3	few	CASSSPGAGADTQYF	TGTGCCAGCAGCTCCCCCGGGGCGGGGGCAGATACGCAGTATTTT
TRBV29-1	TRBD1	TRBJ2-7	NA	CSVIGQGGYEQYF	TGCAGCGTAATTGGACAGGGGGGCTACGAGCAGTACTTC
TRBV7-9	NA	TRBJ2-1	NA	CASSSFMGFSYNEQFF	TGTGCCAGCAGCTCATTCATGGGCTTCTCCTACAATGAGCAGTTCTTC
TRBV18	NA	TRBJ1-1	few	CASSPRVLTPREEAFF	TGTGCCAGCTCACCACGCGTCCTTACCCCAAGAGAAGAAGCTTTCTTT
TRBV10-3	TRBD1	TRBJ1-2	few	CAISEGGGQGYYGYTF	TGTGCCATCAGTGAGGGAGGGGGACAGGGGTACTATGGCTACACCTTC
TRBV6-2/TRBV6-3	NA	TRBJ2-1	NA	CASSRMTTTANEQFF	TGTGCCAGCAGCCGCATGACTACGACGGCGAATGAGCAGTTCTTC
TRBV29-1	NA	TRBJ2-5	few	CSAGGTAFGGTQYF	TGCAGCGCCGGCGGGACAGCATTTGGGGGGACCCAGTACTTC
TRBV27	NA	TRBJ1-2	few	CAIIHPPPGTSHSNYGYTF	TGTGCCATCATCCACCCCCCGCCGGGGACCTCGCACTCAAACTATGGCTACACCTTC
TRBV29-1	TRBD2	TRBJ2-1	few	CSVGRTSGGADRHEQFF	TGCAGCGTTGGGCGGACTAGCGGGGGGGCGGATCGCCATGAGCAGTTCTTC
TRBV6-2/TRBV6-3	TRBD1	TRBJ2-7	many	CASTDRVVHEQYF	TGTGCCAGCACCGACAGGGTGGTCCACGAGCAGTACTTC
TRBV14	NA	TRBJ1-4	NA	CASSQVREKLFF	TGTGCCAGCAGCCAAGTAAGGGAAAAACTGTTTTTT
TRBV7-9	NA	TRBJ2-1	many	CASSSERNEQFF	TGTGCCAGCAGCTCAGAGCGTAATGAGCAGTTCTTC
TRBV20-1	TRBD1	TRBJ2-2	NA	CSAKQGTNTYRPGELFF	TGCAGTGCTAAACAGGGGACAAATACCTATCGACCGGGGGAGCTGTTTTTT
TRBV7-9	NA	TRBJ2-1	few	CASSQAGGLGNEQFF	TGTGCCAGCAGCCAGGCGGGCGGGTTGGGGAATGAGCAGTTCTTC
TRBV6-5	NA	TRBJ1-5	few	CASSYSAGSNQPQHF	TGTGCCAGCAGTTACTCGGCAGGTAGCAATCAGCCCCAGCATTTT
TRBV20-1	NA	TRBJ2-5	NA	CSAAPAETLETQYF	TGCAGTGCTGCCCCGGCCGAAACCCTAGAGACCCAGTACTTC
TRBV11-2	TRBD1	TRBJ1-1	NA	CASSSSRGQGATEAFF	TGTGCCAGCAGCTCCTCACGGGGACAGGGGGCGACTGAAGCTTTCTTT
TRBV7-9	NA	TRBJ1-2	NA	CASSRRQILGYGYTF	TGTGCCAGCAGCCGCCGACAGATATTAGGCTATGGCTACACCTTC
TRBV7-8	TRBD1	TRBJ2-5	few	CASSRSSGGLQETQYF	TGTGCCAGCAGCCGGAGCTCAGGGGGCTTGCAAGAGACCCAGTACTTC
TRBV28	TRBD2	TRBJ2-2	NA	CASTGLAGPANTGELFF	TGTGCCAGCACAGGACTAGCGGGACCCGCGAACACCGGGGAGCTGTTTTTT
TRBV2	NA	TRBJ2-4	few	CASSDGSPLQYF	TGTGCCAGCAGTGACGGTAGTCCGCTTCAGTACTTC
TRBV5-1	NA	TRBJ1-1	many	CASSLERETEAFF	TGCGCCAGCAGCTTGGAGAGGGAAACTGAAGCTTTCTTT
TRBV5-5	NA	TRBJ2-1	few	CASSFNIDEQFF	TGTGCCAGCAGCTTTAACATAGATGAGCAGTTCTTC
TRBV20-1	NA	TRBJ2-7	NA	CSASQTDEQYF	TGCAGTGCTAGTCAGACGGACGAGCAGTACTTC
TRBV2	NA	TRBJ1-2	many	CASSERLDKYGYTF	TGTGCCAGCAGTGAAAGGCTGGATAAGTATGGCTACACCTTC
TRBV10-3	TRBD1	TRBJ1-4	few	CAISPGQGFEKLFF	TGTGCCATCAGCCCCGGACAGGGGTTTGAAAAACTGTTTTTT
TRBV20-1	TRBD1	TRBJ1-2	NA	CSARGFTGTGEGYGYTF	TGCAGTGCTAGAGGGTTCACCGGGACAGGGGAGGGCTATGGCTACACCTTC
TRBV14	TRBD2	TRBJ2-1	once	CASSQATSGQFF	TGTGCCAGCAGCCAAGCCACTAGCGGGCAGTTCTTC
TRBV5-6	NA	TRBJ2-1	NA	CASSLFEGQAYNEQFF	TGTGCCAGCAGCTTATTCGAGGGGCAGGCCTACAATGAGCAGTTCTTC
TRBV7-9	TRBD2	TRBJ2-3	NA	CASSPGLAWGLTDTQYF	TGTGCCAGCAGCCCTGGACTAGCGTGGGGGCTCACAGATACGCAGTATTTT
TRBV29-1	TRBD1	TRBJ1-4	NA	CSAFGTGEKLFF	TGCAGCGCCTTCGGGACAGGAGAAAAACTGTTTTTT
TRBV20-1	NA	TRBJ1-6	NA	CSARERAGNSPLHF	TGCAGTGCTAGAGAAAGGGCGGGAAATTCACCCCTCCACTTT
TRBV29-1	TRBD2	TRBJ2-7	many	CSVLGLAGKYEQYF	TGCAGCGTTCTCGGACTAGCGGGAAAATACGAGCAGTACTTC
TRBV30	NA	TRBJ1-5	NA	CAWSVESNQPQHF	TGTGCCTGGAGTGTGGAGAGCAATCAGCCCCAGCATTTT
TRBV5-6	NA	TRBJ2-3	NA	CASSLYGGASTDTQYF	TGTGCCAGCAGCTTGTACGGCGGTGCTAGCACAGATACGCAGTATTTT
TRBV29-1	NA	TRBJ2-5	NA	CSVRSDQETQYF	TGCAGCGTACGCAGTGACCAAGAGACCCAGTACTTC
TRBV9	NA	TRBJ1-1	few	CASGRTSSGRSEAFF	TGTGCCAGCGGACGAACCAGCAGTGGGCGCAGTGAAGCTTTCTTT
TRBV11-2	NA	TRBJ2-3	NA	CASSPEGWGRLTDTQYF	TGTGCCAGCAGCCCAGAGGGGTGGGGACGGCTGACAGATACGCAGTATTTT
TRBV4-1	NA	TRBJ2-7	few	CASSQGFENGFYEQYF	TGCGCCAGCAGCCAAGGCTTTGAAAATGGGTTCTACGAGCAGTACTTC